This TCR beta chain emerged from a study of blood T cell repertoires in COVID-19. The overall study: Samples of COVID-19 (acute and convalescent) were obtained from the United States, Italy and Spain. Sample material is recorded as cDNA or gDNA derived from T cells, B-cell-depleted T cells, or PBMCs.

Germline values: CDR1 LNHDA, CDR2 SQIVND (reference sequence). The CDR3 covers 16 residues. The ends lost 5 bases at V and 11 bases at J; junction bases unmatched: 18. TCRdb's table, derived via immunoSEQ multiplex PCR, lists solely in-frame clones and lacks some. This repertoire shows 110,000 or so clones, less than 85% found once; its top ten account for about 12%. The source is a human donor in a cohort sampled during active COVID-19. The chain combines TRBV19 with TRBJ1-5; 7 nucleotides agree with TRBD1. The source material was peripheral blood. CDR3: CASSSHRGQKSEAQHF. The CDR3 nucleotides are TGTGCCAGTAGTTCCCACAGGGGACAGAAATCGGAGGCCCAGCATTTT.